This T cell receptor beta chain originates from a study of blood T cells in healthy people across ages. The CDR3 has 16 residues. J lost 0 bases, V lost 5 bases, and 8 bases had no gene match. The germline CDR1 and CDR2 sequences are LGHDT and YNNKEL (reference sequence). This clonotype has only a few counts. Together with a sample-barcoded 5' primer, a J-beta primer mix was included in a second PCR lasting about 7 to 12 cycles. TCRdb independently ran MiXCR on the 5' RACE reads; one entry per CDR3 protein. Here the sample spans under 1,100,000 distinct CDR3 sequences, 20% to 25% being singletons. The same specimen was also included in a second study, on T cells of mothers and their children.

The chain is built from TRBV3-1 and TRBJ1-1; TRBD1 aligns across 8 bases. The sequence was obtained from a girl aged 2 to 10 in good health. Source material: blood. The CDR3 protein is CASSVAWDRMNTEAFF. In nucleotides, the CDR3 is TGTGCCAGCAGCGTCGCGTGGGACAGGATGAACACTGAAGCTTTCTTT.